This TCR beta chain was found in a study of blood T cell repertoires in COVID-19. This CDR3 contains 15 residues. V lost 3 bases and J lost 7; bases outside the gene matches: 5. CDR1 MDHEN and CDR2 SYDVKM come from the germline V gene. Produced via immunoSEQ multiplex PCR; TCRdb's table is partial and in-frame only. The sample yields 160,000 or so clones, 82% seen once. This clone was seen a handful of times. Sequencing input: peripheral blood. J is TRBJ2-1 and V is TRBV28, with 11 bases that match TRBD1. The receptor was isolated from a woman in her 70s with acute or convalescent COVID-19. DNA for the CDR3: TGTGCCAGCAGTTTTAACGGACAGGGGGCAAATGAGCAGTTCTTC. It specifies CASSFNGQGANEQFF.